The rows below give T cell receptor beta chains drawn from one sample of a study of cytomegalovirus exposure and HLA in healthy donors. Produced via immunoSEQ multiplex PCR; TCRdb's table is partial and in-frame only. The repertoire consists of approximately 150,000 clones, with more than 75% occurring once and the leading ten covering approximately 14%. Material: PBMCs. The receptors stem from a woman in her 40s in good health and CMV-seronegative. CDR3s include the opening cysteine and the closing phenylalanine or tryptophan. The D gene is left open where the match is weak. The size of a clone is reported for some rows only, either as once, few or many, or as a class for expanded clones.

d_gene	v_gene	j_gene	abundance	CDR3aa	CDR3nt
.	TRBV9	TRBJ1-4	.	CASSAETGNNEKLFF	TGTGCCAGCAGCGCGGAGACAGGAAATAATGAAAAACTGTTTTTT
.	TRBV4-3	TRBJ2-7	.	CASSQGRESPTYEQYF	TGCGCCAGCAGCCAAGGACGGGAAAGCCCAACCTACGAGCAGTACTTC
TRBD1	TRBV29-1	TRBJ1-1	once	CSVGGQGLWAFF	TGCAGCGTTGGGGGACAGGGGTTGTGGGCTTTCTTT
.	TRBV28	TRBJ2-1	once	CASSPVDSGTYNEQFF	TGTGCCAGCAGCCCCGTGGATTCAGGGACCTACAATGAGCAGTTCTTC
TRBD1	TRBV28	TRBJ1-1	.	CASSNYRGAEAFF	TGTGCCAGCAGTAATTACAGGGGAGCTGAAGCTTTCTTT
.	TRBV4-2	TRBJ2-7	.	CASSLGLSAYEQYF	TGTGCCAGCAGCCTTGGACTCTCGGCCTACGAGCAGTACTTC
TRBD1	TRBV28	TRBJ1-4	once	CASRAGTGLYEKLFF	TGTGCCAGCAGAGCCGGGACAGGGCTGTATGAAAAACTGTTTTTT
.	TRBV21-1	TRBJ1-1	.	CASILDRGTEAFF	TGTGCCAGCATCCTGGACAGGGGCACTGAAGCTTTCTTT
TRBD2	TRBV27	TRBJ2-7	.	CASSPLAGATYEQYF	TGTGCCAGCAGTCCCCTAGCGGGAGCCACCTACGAGCAGTACTTC
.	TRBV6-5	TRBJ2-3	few	CASSNRDGTDTQYF	TGTGCCAGCAGTAACAGGGACGGCACAGATACGCAGTATTTT
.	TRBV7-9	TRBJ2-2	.	CSSSMTEFATGELFF	TGTTCCAGCAGCATGACAGAATTCGCCACCGGGGAGCTGTTTTTT
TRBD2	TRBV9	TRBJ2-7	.	CASSFSGAELGEQYF	TGTGCCAGCAGTTTTAGCGGGGCCGAGTTGGGGGAGCAGTACTTC
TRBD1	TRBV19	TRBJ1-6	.	CASSRDREHALHF	TGTGCCAGCTCCCGGGACAGGGAGCATGCCCTCCACTTT
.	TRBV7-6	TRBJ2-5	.	CASSLAGVLQETQYF	TGTGCCAGCAGCTTAGCGGGAGTTCTCCAGGAGACCCAGTACTTC
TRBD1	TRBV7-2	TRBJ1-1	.	CASSPSDRANTEAFF	TGTGCCAGCAGCCCCTCGGACAGGGCGAACACTGAAGCTTTCTTT
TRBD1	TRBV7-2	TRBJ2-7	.	CASSPRPDRAAYEQYF	TGTGCCAGCAGCCCACGACCTGACAGGGCCGCCTACGAGCAGTACTTC
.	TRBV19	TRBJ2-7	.	CASSTGGRGYEQYF	TGTGCCAGTAGTACCGGAGGTAGAGGGTACGAGCAGTACTTC
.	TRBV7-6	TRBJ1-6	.	CASSRQNDNSPLHF	TGTGCCAGCAGCCGACAGAATGATAATTCACCCCTCCACTTT
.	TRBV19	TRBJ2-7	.	CASRSSGDTYEQYF	TGTGCCAGTAGATCCAGCGGGGACACCTACGAGCAGTACTTC
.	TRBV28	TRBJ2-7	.	CAGGYSYEQYF	TGTGCGGGGGGTTACTCCTACGAGCAGTACTTC
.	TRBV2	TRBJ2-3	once	CASRADSLGGTDTQYF	TGTGCCAGCAGGGCGGACTCCTTAGGAGGGACAGATACGCAGTATTTT
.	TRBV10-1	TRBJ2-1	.	CASSRGKNEQFF	TGCGCCAGCAGTAGGGGCAAGAATGAGCAGTTCTTC
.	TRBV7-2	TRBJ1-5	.	CASSFLYQPQHF	TGTGCCAGCAGCTTTTTATATCAGCCCCAGCATTTT
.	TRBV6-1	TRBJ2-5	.	CASRIGGLETQYF	TGTGCCAGCAGGATCGGGGGTCTGGAGACCCAGTACTTC
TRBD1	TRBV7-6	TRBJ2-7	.	CASSSTGINSYEQYF	TGTGCCAGCAGCTCGACAGGGATCAATAGCTACGAGCAGTACTTC
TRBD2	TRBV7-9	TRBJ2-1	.	CASSPGLAGGRTYNEQFF	TGTGCCAGCAGCCCGGGACTAGCGGGGGGGCGTACCTACAATGAGCAGTTCTTC
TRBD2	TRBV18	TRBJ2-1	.	CASSPPGLAGGLNEQFF	TGTGCCAGCTCACCACCGGGGCTAGCGGGAGGCCTCAATGAGCAGTTCTTC
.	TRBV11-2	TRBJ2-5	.	CASSLFRGSGEETQYF	TGTGCCAGCAGCTTATTTAGGGGCTCGGGCGAAGAGACCCAGTACTTC
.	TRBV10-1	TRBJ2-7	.	CASSPEGGHSYEQYF	TGCGCCAGCAGCCCCGAGGGGGGGCATTCCTACGAGCAGTACTTC
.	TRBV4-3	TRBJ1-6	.	CASSQEASYNSPLHF	TGCGCCAGCAGCCAAGAAGCCTCCTATAATTCACCCCTCCACTTT